This T cell receptor (beta chain) was obtained from a study of T cell changes during pregnancy in multiple sclerosis. TCRdb keeps only in-frame clones here, not all; method: immunoSEQ multiplex PCR. The table has approximately 48,000 clones, 90% seen once. Trimming shortened V by 6 bases and J by 8 bases, and 24 bases separated the two germline ends. Germline assignment: CDR1 KGHSH and CDR2 LQKENI. This CDR3 has 16 amino acids. The genes are TRBV18 and TRBJ2-3; D may be TRBD1 (6 bases). The sequence was collected from a female donor with multiple sclerosis, enrolled in a pregnancy study. Sample: CD8+ T cells from peripheral blood mononuclear cells, taken before pregnancy. The DNA of the CDR3 is TGTGCCAGCTCCCCCGAAACGGGATGGGACATGGGTACGCAGTATTTT. Translating it yields CASSPETGWDMGTQYF.